This entry concerns a single T cell receptor beta chain. This clonotype has ten or more counts. The specificity of this receptor is unknown. Base qualities were left out, and no much larger clone turns up one base away. The CDR3, from cysteine to phenylalanine, totals 15 residues. The CDR3 DNA has 45 bases and is translated from base 1. Trimming takes 4 bases off V and 6 bases off J; junction bases not matched to a gene: 11. The germline V gene (reference sequence) provides CDR1 SEHNR and CDR2 FQNEAQ. The entry originates in a study of T-cell reconstitution after alpha-beta-depleted transplantation in children (dated by TCRdb to 2016 to 2017). The study in broad terms: Using TCR repertoire profiling, the study followed T-cell immune reconstitution in a quantitative way in children after TCRalphabeta/CD19-depleted allogeneic hematopoietic cell transplantation.

The library was obtained by PCR. Sequencing was carried out with an Illumina HiSeq 2500. To normalize quantification of the TCRbeta repertoire, the TCR libraries were built with molecular barcoding that relied on unique molecular identifiers. TCRdb reworked the public reads: Q25 trimming with fastp, MiXCR clone assembly, productive beta chains retained. A single entry per CDR3 protein holds the most common genes and DNA from its merged rows. The table for this sample lists a few hundred thousand distinct CDR3 sequences; about 11% of them were counted only once. The ten largest account for roughly 5.5% of the sample.

Sequencing was performed on PBMCs from the stem cell graft donor, taken from the stem cell graft. The clonotype was recovered from a human donor who donated a stem cell graft to a child with acute myeloid leukemia. The V and J segments used are TRBV7-9 and TRBJ1-2, with 7 bases aligning to TRBD1. The DNA is as follows: TGTGCCAGCAGCTCTAGCCCGGCAGGGGGTAATGGCTACACCTTC. It is translated as CASSSSPAGGNGYTF.